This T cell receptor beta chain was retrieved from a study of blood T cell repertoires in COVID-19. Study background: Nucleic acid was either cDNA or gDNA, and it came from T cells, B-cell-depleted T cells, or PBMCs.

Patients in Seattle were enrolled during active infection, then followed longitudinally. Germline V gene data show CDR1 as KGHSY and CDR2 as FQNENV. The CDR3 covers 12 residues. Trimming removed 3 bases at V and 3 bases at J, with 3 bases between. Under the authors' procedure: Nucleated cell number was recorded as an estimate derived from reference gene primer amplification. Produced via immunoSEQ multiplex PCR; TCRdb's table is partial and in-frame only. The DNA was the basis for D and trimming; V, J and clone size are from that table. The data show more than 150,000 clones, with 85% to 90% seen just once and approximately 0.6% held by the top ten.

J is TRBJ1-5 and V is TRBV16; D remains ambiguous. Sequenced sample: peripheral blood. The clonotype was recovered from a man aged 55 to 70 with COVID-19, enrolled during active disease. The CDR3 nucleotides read TGTGCCAGCAGCCACTACAATCAGCCCCAGCATTTT. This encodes CASSHYNQPQHF.